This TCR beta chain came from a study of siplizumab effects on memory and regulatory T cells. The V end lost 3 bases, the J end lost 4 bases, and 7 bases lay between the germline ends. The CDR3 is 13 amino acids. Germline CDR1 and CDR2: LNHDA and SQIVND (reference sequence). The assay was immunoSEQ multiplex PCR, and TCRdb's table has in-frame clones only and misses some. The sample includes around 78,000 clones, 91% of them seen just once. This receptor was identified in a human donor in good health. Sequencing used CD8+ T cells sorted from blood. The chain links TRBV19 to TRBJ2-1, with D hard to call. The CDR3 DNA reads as TGTGCCAGTAGTATCACCCTTTACAATGAGCAGTTCTTC. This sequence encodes CASSITLYNEQFF. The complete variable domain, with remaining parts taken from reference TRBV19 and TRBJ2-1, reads DGGITQSPKYLFRKEGQNVTLSCEQNLNHDAMYWYRQDPGQGLRLIYYSQIVNDFQKGDIAEGYSVSREKKESFPLTVTSAQKNPTAFYLCASSITLYNEQFFGPGTRLTVL.